What follows describes a single TCR beta chain. Using unique molecular identifiers, the investigators prepared the TCRbeta library. One entry per CDR3 protein results from TCRdb running MiXCR on the PCR reads. Found here are 330,000 or so distinct CDR3 sequences, over 9% of them singletons; the top ten hold 2% to 2.5%. This sample was included in a study of T-cell reconstitution after alpha-beta-depleted transplantation in children. The CDR3 has 14 residues. V lost 5 bases to trimming and J lost 2 bases, with 11 bases between them. CDR1 and CDR2 (germline): LNHNV, YYDKDF (reference sequence). The chain joins TRBV15 to TRBJ2-3; D may be TRBD1 (5 bases). The sample in question was PBMCs from the stem cell graft donor, obtained from the stem cell graft. The TCR was taken from a human donor who donated a stem cell graft to a child with acute lymphoblastic leukemia. DNA of the CDR3: TGTGCCACCAGCCCGGCAGGGCTCACAGATACGCAGTATTTT. It is translated as CATSPAGLTDTQYF.